This note documents a single T cell receptor beta chain sequence. The data are from a study of CD8+CD57+ T cells in acquired aplastic anemia. The template used for profiling TCR beta VDJ and CDR3 was genomic DNA. Each CDR3 protein gets one entry after TCRdb re-called the reads with MiXCR. Among approximately 150,000 distinct CDR3 sequences listed, 71% were seen once. All patients picked for sequencing had shown, by flow cytometry, an expansion of CD8+CD57+ cells. Germline V lookup: CDR1 SGDLS, CDR2 YYNGEE. The length of the CDR3 is 12 residues. Trimming took 3 bases from V and 7 from J, leaving 10 bases between them.

The sample comprised sorted CD4+, CD8+, or CD8+CD57+ T cells (not recorded which) from PBMCs. The chain joins TRBV9 to TRBJ1-2; D may be TRBD1 (5 bases). This receptor was obtained from a human donor with aplastic anemia. CDR3 residues: CASSGDSGGYTF. The CDR3 DNA is TGTGCCAGCAGCGGAGACAGTGGTGGCTACACCTTC.